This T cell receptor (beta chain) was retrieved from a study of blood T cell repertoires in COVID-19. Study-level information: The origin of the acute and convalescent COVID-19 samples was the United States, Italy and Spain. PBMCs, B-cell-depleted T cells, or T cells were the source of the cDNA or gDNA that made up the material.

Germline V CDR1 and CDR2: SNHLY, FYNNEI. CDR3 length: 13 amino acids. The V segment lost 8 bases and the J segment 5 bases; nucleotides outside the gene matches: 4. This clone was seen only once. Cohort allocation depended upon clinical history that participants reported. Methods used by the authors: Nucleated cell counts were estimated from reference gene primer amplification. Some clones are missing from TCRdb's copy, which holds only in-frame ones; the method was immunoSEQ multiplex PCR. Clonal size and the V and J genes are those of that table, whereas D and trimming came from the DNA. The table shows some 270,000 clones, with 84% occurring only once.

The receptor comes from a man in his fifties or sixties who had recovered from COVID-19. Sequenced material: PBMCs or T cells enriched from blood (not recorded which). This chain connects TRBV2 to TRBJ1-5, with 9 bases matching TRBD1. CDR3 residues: CASLQGAHQPQHF. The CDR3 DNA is TGTGCCAGCCTACAGGGGGCTCATCAGCCCCAGCATTTT.